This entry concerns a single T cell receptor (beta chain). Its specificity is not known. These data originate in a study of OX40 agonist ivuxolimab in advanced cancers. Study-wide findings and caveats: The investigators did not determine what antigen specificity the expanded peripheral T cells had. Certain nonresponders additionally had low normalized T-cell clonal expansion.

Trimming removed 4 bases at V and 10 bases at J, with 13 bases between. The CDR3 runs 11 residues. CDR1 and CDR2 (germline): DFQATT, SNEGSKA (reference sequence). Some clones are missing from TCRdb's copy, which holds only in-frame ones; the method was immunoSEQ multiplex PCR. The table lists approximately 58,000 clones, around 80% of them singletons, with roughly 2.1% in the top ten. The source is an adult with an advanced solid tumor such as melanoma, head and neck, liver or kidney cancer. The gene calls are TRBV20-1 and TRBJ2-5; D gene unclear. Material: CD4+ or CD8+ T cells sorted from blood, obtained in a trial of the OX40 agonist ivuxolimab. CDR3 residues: CSAMDPPGQYF. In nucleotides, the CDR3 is TGCAGTGCTATGGACCCCCCGGGCCAGTACTTC.